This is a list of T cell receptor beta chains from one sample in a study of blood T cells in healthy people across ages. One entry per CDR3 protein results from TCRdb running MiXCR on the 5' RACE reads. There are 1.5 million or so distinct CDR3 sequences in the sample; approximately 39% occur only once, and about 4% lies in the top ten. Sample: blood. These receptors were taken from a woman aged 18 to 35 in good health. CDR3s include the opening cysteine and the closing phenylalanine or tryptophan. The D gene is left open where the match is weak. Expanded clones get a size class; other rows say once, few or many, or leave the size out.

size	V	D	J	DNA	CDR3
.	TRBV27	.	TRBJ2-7	TGTGCCAGCAGTTTATGGGGGGGACAGTCAGCAAGCGAGCAGTACTTC	CASSLWGGQSASEQYF
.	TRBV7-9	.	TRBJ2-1	TGTGCCAGCAGCGTCGGCAGGGCCAATGAGCAGTTCTTC	CASSVGRANEQFF
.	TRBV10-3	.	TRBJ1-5	TGTGCCATCAGTGAGTCAGGGGGAAGCAATCAGCCCCAGCATTTT	CAISESGGSNQPQHF
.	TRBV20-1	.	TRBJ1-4	TGCAGTGCTAGGGTGCAGGATGAAAAACTGTTTTTT	CSARVQDEKLFF
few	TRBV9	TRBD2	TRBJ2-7	TGTGCCAGCAGCGTAGGAGGGACTAGCGGTTTTCAGTACTTC	CASSVGGTSGFQYF
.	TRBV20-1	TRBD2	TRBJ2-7	TGCAGTGCTAGAGATTTGTCTAGCGGGGGGTACGAGCAGTACTTC	CSARDLSSGGYEQYF
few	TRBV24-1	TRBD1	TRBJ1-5	TGTGCCACCAGTGATCCCGGAACAGGGGGGAATCAGCCCCAGCATTTT	CATSDPGTGGNQPQHF
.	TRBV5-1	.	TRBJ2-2	TGCGCCAGCAGCGCCCGGACAGACACTGGGGAGCTGTTTTTT	CASSARTDTGELFF
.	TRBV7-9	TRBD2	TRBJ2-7	TGTGCCAGCAGCTTATCAGGGCTAGCGGGACACGAGCAGTACTTC	CASSLSGLAGHEQYF
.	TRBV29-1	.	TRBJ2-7	TGCAGCTCCGGGACTTCTACTGGTGGCGAGCAGTACTTC	CSSGTSTGGEQYF
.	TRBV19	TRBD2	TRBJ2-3	TGTGCCAGTACCAAAGGGACTACCACACATACGCAGTATTTT	CASTKGTTTHTQYF
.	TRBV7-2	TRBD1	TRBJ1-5	TGTGCCAGTCAACCCGACGGGACAGTGAATCAGCCCCAGCATTTT	CASQPDGTVNQPQHF
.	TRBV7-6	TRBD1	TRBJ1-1	TGTGCCAGCAGCTTAGGGTATGCGACAGGGGGATTTAACACTGAAGCTTTCTTT	CASSLGYATGGFNTEAFF
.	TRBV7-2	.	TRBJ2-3	TGTGCCAGCAGCCCCGCAGCCTTAGCAACAGATACGCAGTATTTT	CASSPAALATDTQYF
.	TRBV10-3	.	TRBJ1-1	TGTGCCATCAGTAACAGGGAAGGGAACACTGAAGCTTTCTTT	CAISNREGNTEAFF
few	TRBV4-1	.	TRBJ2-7	TGCGCCAGCAGCCAGGGCGCGGGACAGATATCTTCCTACGAGCAGTACTTC	CASSQGAGQISSYEQYF
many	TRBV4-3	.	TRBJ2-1	TGCGCCAGCAGCCAAGACAAGCGAAGCTACAATGAGCAGTTCTTC	CASSQDKRSYNEQFF
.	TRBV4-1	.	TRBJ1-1	TGCGCCAGCAGCCATGAGACTCCCCGGAGGACTGAAGCTTTCTTT	CASSHETPRRTEAFF
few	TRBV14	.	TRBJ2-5	TGTGCCAGCAGCCAAGGGTTTAGCAAGTACTTC	CASSQGFSKYF
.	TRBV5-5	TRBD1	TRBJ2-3	TGTGCCAGCAGTCAGGGGGCGGTGAGAGATACGCAGTATTTT	CASSQGAVRDTQYF
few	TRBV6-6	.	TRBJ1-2	TGTGCCAGCAGTTACTATCAGGGGAACTATGGCTACACCTTC	CASSYYQGNYGYTF
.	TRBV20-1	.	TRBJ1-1	TGCAGTGCTAGAGATTGGGGGGGTAGTACTGAAGCTTTCTTT	CSARDWGGSTEAFF
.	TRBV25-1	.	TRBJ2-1	TGTGCCAGCAGTGATCCGGACAGCTACTACAATGAGCAGTTCTTC	CASSDPDSYYNEQFF
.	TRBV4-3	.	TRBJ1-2	TGCGCCAGCAGCCAAGGATCCAGGGCATATAGCTATGGCTACACCTTC	CASSQGSRAYSYGYTF
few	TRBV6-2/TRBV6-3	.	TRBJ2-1	TGTGCCAGCAGTTACCCACGCTGGATTGATGAGCAGTTCTTC	CASSYPRWIDEQFF
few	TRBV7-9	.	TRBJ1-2	TGTGCCAGCAAATTCGGAGGCTCGTACTATGGCTACACCTTC	CASKFGGSYYGYTF
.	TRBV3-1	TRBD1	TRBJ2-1	TGTGCCAGCAGCCAAGATATGGGACAGGTGACTTACAATGAGCAGTTCTTC	CASSQDMGQVTYNEQFF
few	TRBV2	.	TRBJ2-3	TGTGCCAGCCTTACAGGTTTTGGCACAGATACGCAGTATTTT	CASLTGFGTDTQYF
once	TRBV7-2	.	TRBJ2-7	TGTGCCAGCAGTTCTAATCTAGCGCTTTCCTACAATGAGCAGTACTTC	CASSSNLALSYNEQYF
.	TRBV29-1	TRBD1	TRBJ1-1	TGCAGCGTGGGGGACAGCTTCCCCATGAACACTGAAGCTTTCTTT	CSVGDSFPMNTEAFF
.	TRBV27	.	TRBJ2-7	TGTGCCAGCAGTGCCGGTTTCGGGCGCGAGCAGTACTTC	CASSAGFGREQYF
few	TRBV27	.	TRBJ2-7	TGTGCCAGCAGTTATAGCGCTAGCGAATTATACGAGCAGTACTTC	CASSYSASELYEQYF
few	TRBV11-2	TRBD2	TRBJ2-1	TGTGCCAGCAGCTTCCGTCCCATCCCTCAGGGCGGGGGGGCCCGTAATGAGCAGTTCTTC	CASSFRPIPQGGGARNEQFF
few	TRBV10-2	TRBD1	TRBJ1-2	TGCGCCAGCAGTGATTCAGGGGGCGTCTATGGCTACACCTTC	CASSDSGGVYGYTF
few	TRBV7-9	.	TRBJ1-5	TGTGCCAGCAGCTCAGCCTATAGGGGAGGGAATCAGCCCCAGCATTTT	CASSSAYRGGNQPQHF
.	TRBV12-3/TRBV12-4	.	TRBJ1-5	TGTGCCAGCAGTTTACTAACCGATCAGCCCCAGCATTTT	CASSLLTDQPQHF
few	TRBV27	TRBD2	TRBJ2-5	TGTGCCAGCAGTTTTGGGGGAGGGCCTTTTGAGACCCAGTACTTC	CASSFGGGPFETQYF
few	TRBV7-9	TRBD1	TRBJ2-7	TGTGCCAGCAGCTCCGGACAGGGGGCTTGGGCCGAGCAGTACTTC	CASSSGQGAWAEQYF
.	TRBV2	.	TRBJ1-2	TGTGCCGGCAGAGCCGACCGATCCTCTGGCTACACCTTC	CAGRADRSSGYTF
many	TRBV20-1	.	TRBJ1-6	TGCAGTGCTAGAGAAGGGACGCCTAATTCACCCCTCCACTTT	CSAREGTPNSPLHF
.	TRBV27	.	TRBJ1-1	TGTGCCAGCAGTGCGTCCGGGGGCTTGTTTGAAGCTTTCTTT	CASSASGGLFEAFF
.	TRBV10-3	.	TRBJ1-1	TGTGCCATCAGTGAGTACGTGGTGGGGAGACCGAACACTGAAGCTTTCTTT	CAISEYVVGRPNTEAFF
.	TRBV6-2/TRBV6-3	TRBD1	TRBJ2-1	TGTGCCAGCAGACCCGGGACAGGTCGCAATGAGCAGTTCTTC	CASRPGTGRNEQFF
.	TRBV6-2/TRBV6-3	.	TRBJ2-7	TGTGCCAGCAGGGGACGGGGAGCTCCCTCCTACGAGCAGTACTTC	CASRGRGAPSYEQYF